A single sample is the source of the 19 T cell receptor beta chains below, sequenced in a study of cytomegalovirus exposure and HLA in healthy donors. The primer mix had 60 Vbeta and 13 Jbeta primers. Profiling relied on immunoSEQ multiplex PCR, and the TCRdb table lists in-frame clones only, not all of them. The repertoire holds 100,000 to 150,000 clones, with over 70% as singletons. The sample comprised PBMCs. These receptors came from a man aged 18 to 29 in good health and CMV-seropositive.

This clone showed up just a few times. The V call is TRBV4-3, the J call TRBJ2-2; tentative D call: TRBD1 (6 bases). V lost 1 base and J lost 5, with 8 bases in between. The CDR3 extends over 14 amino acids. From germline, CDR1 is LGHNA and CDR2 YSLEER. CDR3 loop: CASSQVQGTGELFF. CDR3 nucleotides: TGCGCCAGCAGCCAAGTGCAGGGGACCGGGGAGCTGTTTTTT.

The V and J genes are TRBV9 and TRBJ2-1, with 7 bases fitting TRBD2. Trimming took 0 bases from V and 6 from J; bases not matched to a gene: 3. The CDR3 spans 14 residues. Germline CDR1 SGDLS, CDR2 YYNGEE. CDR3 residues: CASSVGSSGNEQFF. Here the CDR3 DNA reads TGTGCCAGCAGCGTAGGGTCTAGCGGCAATGAGCAGTTCTTC. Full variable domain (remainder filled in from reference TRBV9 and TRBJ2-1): DSGVTQTPKHLITATGQRVTLRCSPRSGDLSVYWYQQSLDQGLQFLIQYYNGEERAKGNILERFSAQQFPDLHSELNLSSLELGDSALYFCASSVGSSGNEQFFGPGTRLTVL.

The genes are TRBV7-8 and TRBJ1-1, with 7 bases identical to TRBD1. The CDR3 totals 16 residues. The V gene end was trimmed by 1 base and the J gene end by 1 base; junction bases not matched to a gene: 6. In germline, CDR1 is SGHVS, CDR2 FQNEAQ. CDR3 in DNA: TGTGCCAGCAGCTTAGGGCGGGGACAGAAGAACACTGAAGCTTTCTTT. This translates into CASSLGRGQKNTEAFF.

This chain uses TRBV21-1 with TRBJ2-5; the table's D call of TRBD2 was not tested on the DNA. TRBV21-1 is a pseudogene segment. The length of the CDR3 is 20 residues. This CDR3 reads CASSKAHTRVGVPQIETQYF. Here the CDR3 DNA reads TGTGCCAGCAGCAAAGCACATACCCGAGTGGGAGTTCCCCAGATCGAGACCCAGTACTTC.

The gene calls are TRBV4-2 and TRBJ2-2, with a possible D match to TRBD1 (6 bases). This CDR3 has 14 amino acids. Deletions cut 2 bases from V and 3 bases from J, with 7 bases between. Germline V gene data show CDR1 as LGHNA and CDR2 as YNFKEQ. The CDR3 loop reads CASSQRQDTGELFF. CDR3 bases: TGTGCCAGCAGCCAACGACAGGACACCGGGGAGCTGTTTTTT.

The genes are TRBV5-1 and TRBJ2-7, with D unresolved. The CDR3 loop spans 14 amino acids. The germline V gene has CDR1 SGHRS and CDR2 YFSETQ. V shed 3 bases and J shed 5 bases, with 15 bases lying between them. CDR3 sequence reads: CASSSMLGEDEQYF. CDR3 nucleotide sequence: TGCGCCAGCAGCTCCATGCTAGGAGAGGACGAGCAGTACTTC.

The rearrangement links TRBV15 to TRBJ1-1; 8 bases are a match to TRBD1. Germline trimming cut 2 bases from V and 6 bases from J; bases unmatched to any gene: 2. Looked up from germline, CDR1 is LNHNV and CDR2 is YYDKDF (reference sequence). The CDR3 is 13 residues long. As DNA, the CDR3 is TGTGCCACCAGCAGACCAGGGGGCTCTGAAGCTTTCTTT. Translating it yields CATSRPGGSEAFF.

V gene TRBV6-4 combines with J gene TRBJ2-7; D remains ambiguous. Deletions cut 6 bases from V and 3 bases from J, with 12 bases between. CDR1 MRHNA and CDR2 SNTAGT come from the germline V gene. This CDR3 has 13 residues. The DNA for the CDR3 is TGTGCCAGCAGCGTAGACTTTGGCTACGAGCAGTACTTC. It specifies CASSVDFGYEQYF.

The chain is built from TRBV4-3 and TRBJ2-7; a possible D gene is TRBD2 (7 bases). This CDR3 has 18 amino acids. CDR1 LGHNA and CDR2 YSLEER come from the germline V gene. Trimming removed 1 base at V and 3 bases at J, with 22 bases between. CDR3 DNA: TGCGCCAGCAGCCAAGCTATTCCCCGGGCCGGGGGGCTCTACGAGCAGTACTTC. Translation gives CASSQAIPRAGGLYEQYF.

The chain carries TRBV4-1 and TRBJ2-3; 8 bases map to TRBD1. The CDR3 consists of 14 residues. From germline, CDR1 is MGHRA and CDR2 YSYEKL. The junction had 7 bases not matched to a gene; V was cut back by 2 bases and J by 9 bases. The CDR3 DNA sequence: TGCGCCAGCAGCCAACTCGGGACAGGCGAGACGCAGTATTTT. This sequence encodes CASSQLGTGETQYF.

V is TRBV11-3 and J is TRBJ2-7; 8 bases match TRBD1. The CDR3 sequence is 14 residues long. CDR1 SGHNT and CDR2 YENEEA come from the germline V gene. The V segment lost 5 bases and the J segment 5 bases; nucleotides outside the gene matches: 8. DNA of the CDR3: TGTGCCAGCAGCGCGGAGACAGGGGCTAACGAGCAGTACTTC. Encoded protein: CASSAETGANEQYF.

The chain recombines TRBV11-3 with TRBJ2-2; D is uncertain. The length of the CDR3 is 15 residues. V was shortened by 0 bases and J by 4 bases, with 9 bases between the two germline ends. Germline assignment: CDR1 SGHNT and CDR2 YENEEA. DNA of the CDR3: TGTGCCAGCAGCTTAGATACAGAAACCACCGGGGAGCTGTTTTTT. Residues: CASSLDTETTGELFF.

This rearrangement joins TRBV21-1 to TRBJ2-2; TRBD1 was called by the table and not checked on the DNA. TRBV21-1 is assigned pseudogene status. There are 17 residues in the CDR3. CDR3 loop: CASSAPRDRRNTGELFF. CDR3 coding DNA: TGTGCCAGCAGCGCCCCCCGGGACAGGAGGAACACCGGGGAGCTGTTTTTT.

The CDR3 DNA is TGTGCCAGCAGTGAACGGGCAGGGGATTTCAATCAGCCCCAGCATTTT. Amino acids: CASSERAGDFNQPQHF. The genes are TRBV6-1 and TRBJ1-5, with D perhaps TRBD1 (6 bases). Trimming cost V 2 bases and J 3 bases, with 14 bases left between them. In germline, CDR1 is MNHNS, CDR2 SASEGT. This CDR3 is built from 16 residues.

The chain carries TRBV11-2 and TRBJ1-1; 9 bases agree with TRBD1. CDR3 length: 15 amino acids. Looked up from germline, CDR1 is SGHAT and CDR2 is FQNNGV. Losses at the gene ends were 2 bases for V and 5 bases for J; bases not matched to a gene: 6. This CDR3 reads CASSLNRGRGTEAFF. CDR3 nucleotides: TGTGCCAGCAGCTTAAACAGGGGGCGAGGGACTGAAGCTTTCTTT.

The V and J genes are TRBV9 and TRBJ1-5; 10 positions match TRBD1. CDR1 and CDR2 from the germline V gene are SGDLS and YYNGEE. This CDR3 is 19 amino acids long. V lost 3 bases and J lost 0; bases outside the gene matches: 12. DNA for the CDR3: TGTGCCAGCAGCGAGGGCGAGGACAGGGGGTTATATAGCAATCAGCCCCAGCATTTT. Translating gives CASSEGEDRGLYSNQPQHF.

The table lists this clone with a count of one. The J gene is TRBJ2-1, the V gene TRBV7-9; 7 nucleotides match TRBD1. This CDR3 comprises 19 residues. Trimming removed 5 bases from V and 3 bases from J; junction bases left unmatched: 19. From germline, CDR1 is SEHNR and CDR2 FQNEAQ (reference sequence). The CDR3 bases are TGTGCCAGCAGCCTCCGGGACAGAAGTCTGGTAGGTGTCTACAATGAGCAGTTCTTC. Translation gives CASSLRDRSLVGVYNEQFF.

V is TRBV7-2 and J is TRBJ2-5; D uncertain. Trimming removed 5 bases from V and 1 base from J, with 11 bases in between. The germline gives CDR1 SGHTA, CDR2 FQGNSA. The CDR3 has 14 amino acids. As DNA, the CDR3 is TGTGCCAGCAGCCTGCGTGCAGGCCAAGAGACCCAGTACTTC. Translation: CASSLRAGQETQYF.

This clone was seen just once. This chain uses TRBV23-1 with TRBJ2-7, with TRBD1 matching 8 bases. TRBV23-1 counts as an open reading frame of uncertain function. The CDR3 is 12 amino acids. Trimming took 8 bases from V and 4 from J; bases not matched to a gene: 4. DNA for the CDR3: TGCGCCAGCGGACAGGGTTCGTACGAGCAGTACTTC. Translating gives CASGQGSYEQYF.